Given below is one T cell receptor beta chain in context. These data belong to a study of blood T cell repertoires in COVID-19. Study-wide background: The origin of the acute and convalescent COVID-19 samples was the United States, Italy and Spain. PBMCs, B-cell-depleted T cells, or T cells provided the cDNA or gDNA that made up the material.

Per the authors' pipeline: How many nucleated cells were present was estimated from reference gene primer amplification. Assay used: immunoSEQ multiplex PCR; TCRdb lists only in-frame clones, some missing. That table supplies the V and J calls and clone size; D and trimming were determined from the DNA. The table has under 150,000 clones, about 90% seen once; the top ten hold approximately 16%. V lost 0 bases and J 7 bases, leaving 15 bases between the germline ends. Per germline, CDR1 LGHNA and CDR2 YNFKEQ. The CDR3 consists of 15 residues. This clonotype originated in a woman aged 45-65 years who had recovered from COVID-19. The chain links TRBV4-2 to TRBJ1-1; no reliable D call. The source material was peripheral blood. The CDR3 region is CASSQDPAAGSEAFF. In nucleotides, the CDR3 is TGTGCCAGCAGCCAAGACCCCGCGGCCGGGAGTGAAGCTTTCTTT.